The present T cell receptor beta chain was sequenced within a study of glioma-infiltrating T cells after dendritic cell vaccination. At the level of the study: Between about 2003 and 2013, patients got autologous tumor lysate-pulsed dendritic cell vaccines. Three intradermal dendritic cell vaccine injections were given every two weeks.

Profiling relied on immunoSEQ multiplex PCR, and the TCRdb table lists in-frame clones only, not all of them. The sample yields some 73,000 clones, about 80% seen once. Study outcomes and limitations: Few patients contributed both blood and tumor specimens.

The CDR3 runs to 14 residues. Trimming cost V 3 bases and J 4 bases; bases outside gene matches: 5. Germline-derived CDR1 and CDR2 are SNHLY and FYNNEI. None of the glioblastoma patients had an isocitrate dehydrogenase mutation. As to this clone: Its antigen is still unknown.

Sequenced material: blood, taken before dendritic cell vaccination. This chain uses TRBV2 with TRBJ2-5; 7 bases line up with TRBD1. The clonotype was recovered from a human donor with glioblastoma. In DNA, the CDR3 is TGTGCCAGCAGTGAGGGGACAGCTGCAGAGACCCAGTACTTC. Residues: CASSEGTAAETQYF.